This entry lists 10 T cell receptor beta chains sequenced from one sample in a study of blood T cell repertoires in COVID-19. Method: immunoSEQ multiplex PCR; TCRdb's copy keeps in-frame clones and lacks some. The table has 410,000 or so clones, around 89% seen once. The sample comprised peripheral blood. These receptors originate from a middle-aged woman with COVID-19, enrolled during active disease.

V and J are TRBV19 and TRBJ1-2; 9 nucleotides align to TRBD1. With V trimmed by 6 bases and J by 8 bases, 10 bases remained unmatched. From germline, CDR1 is LNHDA and CDR2 SQIVND (reference sequence). The CDR3 covers 14 residues. CDR3 DNA: TGTGCCAGTAGGGGACAGGGCGTTCCCCTCGGCTACACCTTC. Translating gives CASRGQGVPLGYTF.

This clone was seen only a few times. J is TRBJ1-1 and V is TRBV6-5, with D tentatively TRBD1 (6 bases). V was shortened by 4 bases and J by 1 base, with 13 bases between the two germline ends. Germline V gene data show CDR1 as MNHEY and CDR2 as SVGAGI. This CDR3 comprises 15 residues. CDR3: CASSSSGVGNTEAFF. The DNA for the CDR3 is TGTGCCAGCAGTTCGTCAGGGGTCGGGAACACTGAAGCTTTCTTT.

V is TRBV9 and J is TRBJ1-4; possibly TRBD1 for D (6 bases). Trimming took off 0 bases at V and 8 bases at J, with 11 bases between the two ends. The CDR3 contains 14 residues. The germline CDR1 and CDR2 sequences are SGDLS and YYNGEE. This chain's CDR3 is CASSVGRGEEKLFF. CDR3 DNA sequence: TGTGCCAGCAGCGTAGGCAGGGGTGAAGAAAAACTGTTTTTT. The full variable domain, completed using reference TRBV9 and TRBJ1-4, is DSGVTQTPKHLITATGQRVTLRCSPRSGDLSVYWYQQSLDQGLQFLIQYYNGEERAKGNILERFSAQQFPDLHSELNLSSLELGDSALYFCASSVGRGEEKLFFGSGTQLSVL.

The rearrangement links TRBV10-3 to TRBJ1-1; 9 nucleotides agree with TRBD1. Germline CDR1 reads ENHRY; CDR2 reads SYGVKD. The CDR3 spans 12 residues. V lost 7 bases to trimming and J lost 5 bases; unmatched junction nucleotides: 2. CDR3: CAIKQGATEAFF. In DNA form, the CDR3 reads TGTGCCATCAAACAGGGGGCGACTGAAGCTTTCTTT.

V usage is TRBV19 and J usage is TRBJ2-7, with 8 bases matching TRBD1. From germline, CDR1 is LNHDA and CDR2 SQIVND (reference sequence). The CDR3 length is 13 residues. V lost 7 bases, J lost 7 bases, and 9 bases stayed unmatched. CDR3 protein: CASMGRGRWEQYF. CDR3 sequence (DNA): TGTGCCAGTATGGGCAGGGGGCGATGGGAGCAGTACTTC. The full variable domain, rest sourced from reference TRBV19 and TRBJ2-7, is DGGITQSPKYLFRKEGQNVTLSCEQNLNHDAMYWYRQDPGQGLRLIYYSQIVNDFQKGDIAEGYSVSREKKESFPLTVTSAQKNPTAFYLCASMGRGRWEQYFGPGTRLTVT.

V usage is TRBV18 and J usage is TRBJ1-5, with D perhaps TRBD1 (5 bases). The CDR3 totals 14 residues. The V end was cut by 1 base, the J end by 6 bases, with 10 bases between. The germline gives CDR1 KGHSH, CDR2 LQKENI. CDR3 protein: CASSPRREAQPQHF. CDR3 in DNA: TGTGCCAGCTCACCACGCAGGGAAGCTCAGCCCCAGCATTTT. Complete variable domain (other parts from reference TRBV18 and TRBJ1-5): NAGVMQNPRHLVRRRGQEARLRCSPMKGHSHVYWYRQLPEEGLKFMVYLQKENIIDESGMPKERFSAEFPKEGPSILRIQQVVRGDSAAYFCASSPRREAQPQHFGDGTRLSIL.

Of note for this clone: Other DNA sequences of this sample code for an identical CDR3. This chain joins TRBV7-2 and TRBJ1-1; weak D call: TRBD1 (5 bases). Trimming took off 1 base at V and 1 base at J, with 7 bases between the two ends. The germline CDR1 and CDR2 sequences are SGHTA and FQGNSA. The CDR3 is made up of 14 amino acids. CDR3 loop: CASSLVQGNTEAFF. The CDR3 DNA sequence: TGTGCCAGCAGCTTAGTCCAGGGGAACACTGAAGCTTTCTTT.

The chain employs TRBV25-1 and TRBJ1-2, with D possibly being TRBD1 (5 bases). V lost 4 bases and J lost 4, with 13 bases in between. The CDR3 consists of 14 residues. The germline CDR1 and CDR2 sequences are MGHDK and SYGVNS. This chain's CDR3 is CASSAYTGSYGYTF. The CDR3 DNA reads TGTGCCAGCAGTGCTTACACAGGATCCTATGGCTACACCTTC.

This rearrangement joins TRBV2 to TRBJ2-1, with a weak D call TRBD2 (6 bases). Germline loops: CDR1 SNHLY, CDR2 FYNNEI. The CDR3 loop spans 17 amino acids. The V end was cut by 7 bases, the J end by 0 bases, with 19 bases between. This CDR3 reads CASISSVAARSYNEQFF. Written as DNA, the CDR3 is TGTGCCAGCATTTCCTCCGTAGCGGCCCGCTCCTACAATGAGCAGTTCTTC.

This clone is a singleton in its sample. V usage is TRBV30 and J usage is TRBJ1-3, with D possibly matching TRBD1 (6 bases). The CDR3 has 15 amino acids. V was trimmed by 2 bases and J by 4 bases, leaving 15 bases between them. Germline lookup yields CDR1 GTSNPN and CDR2 SVGIG (reference sequence). For the CDR3, the DNA is TGTGCCTGGAGTTTTACAGGGAGACGGGGAAACACCATATATTTT. Translation gives CAWSFTGRRGNTIYF.